The present TCR beta chain was sequenced within a study of sequential checkpoint blockade in melanoma. For the study at large: First-line arms were nivolumab then ipilimumab, or the reverse, randomized 1:1.

The assay was immunoSEQ multiplex PCR, and TCRdb's table has in-frame clones only and misses some. The data contain about 21,000 clones, over 70% of them singletons. Trimming at V came to 4 bases and at J to 7 bases, leaving 4 bases not matched to a gene. CDR3 length: 14 amino acids. Germline lookup yields CDR1 SNHLY and CDR2 FYNNEI. Stated treatment: randomized to nivolumab then ipilimumab (arm A) or the reverse (arm B). Patients had received no earlier DNA-damaging chemotherapy. PBMC sorting kept live CD3+CD8+ cells without CD19 or CD56. The sample consisted of CD8+ T cells sorted from blood (inferred from file names), taken from a patient given nivolumab and ipilimumab in sequence. This TCR derives from a human donor with melanoma. J is TRBJ1-4 and V is TRBV2; 9 bases fit TRBD1. The CDR3 region is CASSGDRGGEKLFF. In DNA, the CDR3 is TGTGCCAGCAGTGGCGACAGGGGGGGTGAAAAACTGTTTTTT.